Following are 10 T cell receptor beta chains from one sample sequenced in a study of T cell responses to AZD1222 COVID-19 vaccine. Here immunoSEQ multiplex PCR was the method, and the copy in TCRdb shows in-frame clones only, minus some. The sample consists of 95,000 to 150,000 clones, 88% of them appearing once. The sample consisted of peripheral blood, taken on day 0 of AZD1222 vaccination. Receptor source: an adult in good health.

V usage is TRBV6-6 and J usage is TRBJ1-5; D is perhaps TRBD1 (5 bases). The CDR3 has 14 residues. CDR1 is MNHNY, CDR2 SVGAGI, per germline (reference sequence). The V and J ends lost 8 bases and 2 bases respectively, with 13 bases between them. In nucleotides, the CDR3 is TGTGCCAGCTGGGATGGGGGAGGCAATCAGCCCCAGCATTTT. Protein sequence: CASWDGGGNQPQHF.

This chain connects TRBV11-3 to TRBJ1-3, with D unclear. Trimming took 5 bases from V and 2 from J, leaving 10 bases between them. Germline V gives CDR1 SGHNT, CDR2 YENEEA. The CDR3 consists of 14 residues. This CDR3 reads CASSPTAAGNTIYF. CDR3 DNA sequence: TGTGCCAGCAGCCCGACGGCCGCTGGAAACACCATATATTTT.

The chain employs TRBV7-9 and TRBJ2-2; D is perhaps TRBD2 (6 bases). The CDR3 has 14 residues. Trimming removed 5 bases from V and 4 bases from J, with 11 bases in between. Germline V gene data show CDR1 as SEHNR and CDR2 as FQNEAQ (reference sequence). The CDR3 reads CASSASTSTGELFF. The CDR3 region has the DNA TGTGCCAGCAGCGCCTCGACTAGCACCGGGGAGCTGTTTTTT.

This rearrangement joins TRBV4-2 to TRBJ1-2; the match to TRBD1 covers 8 bases. Germline V gives CDR1 LGHNA, CDR2 YNFKEQ. The V segment lost 6 bases and the J segment 4 bases; nucleotides outside the gene matches: 13. There are 16 residues in the CDR3. Here the CDR3 DNA reads TGTGCCAGCAGTTTCATTCCGGGACAGGCTGGCTATGGCTACACCTTC. Translated: CASSFIPGQAGYGYTF.

The sample holds a few counts of this clone. The chain joins TRBV5-1 to TRBJ1-1; 7 bases fit TRBD1. From germline, CDR1 is SGHRS and CDR2 YFSETQ. With V trimmed by 0 bases and J by 1 base, 3 bases remained unmatched. This CDR3 spans 15 amino acids. The CDR3 loop is CASSLEPGGNTEAFF. In nucleotides, the CDR3 is TGCGCCAGCAGCTTGGAACCAGGGGGGAACACTGAAGCTTTCTTT.

About this clone itself: Other DNA sequences in this specimen translate into the identical CDR3. The chain employs TRBV5-1 and TRBJ2-7, with D perhaps assigned TRBD1 or TRBD2 (5 bases each). The germline gives CDR1 SGHRS, CDR2 YFSETQ. Trimming pared 0 bases from V and 7 bases from J, leaving 17 bases between. The CDR3 contains 15 residues. CDR3 amino acids: CASSLAGTDLYEQYF. As DNA, the CDR3 is TGCGCCAGCAGCTTGGCCGGGACCGATCTGTATGAGCAGTACTTC.

This clone appeared a few times. The chain recombines TRBV6-7 with TRBJ2-1; no definite D call. TRBV6-7 is an open reading frame whose function is uncertain. The CDR3 is made up of 15 amino acids. V lost 8 bases, J lost 0 bases, and 14 bases lay in between. The CDR3 DNA reads as TGTGCCAGCGGTCGCCTCCCAAGCTCCTACAATGAGCAGTTCTTC. Its translation is CASGRLPSSYNEQFF.

V gene TRBV21-1 combines with J gene TRBJ1-6. TRBV21-1 is a documented pseudogene. CDR3 size: 12 residues. The CDR3 nucleotides are TGTGCCAGCCCGTTTCCGGGGTCACCCCTCCACTTT. As protein: CASPFPGSPLHF.

This rearrangement joins TRBV3-1 (or the pseudogene TRBV3-2) to TRBJ1-3; no firm D call. Germline lookup yields CDR1 LGHDT and CDR2 YNNKEL (reference sequence). The length of the CDR3 is 13 residues. Between the trimmed V and J ends, which lost 1 base and 14 bases, there was a span of 15 bases. CDR3 DNA sequence: TGTGCCAGCAGCCAAGGAATTACAGAAAACCTATATTTT. This encodes CASSQGITENLYF.

CDR3: CASSDRNGANEKLFF. DNA of the CDR3: TGTGCCAGCAGCGATCGGAACGGAGCTAATGAAAAACTGTTTTTT. V is TRBV9 and J is TRBJ1-4; D is unclear. The germline gives CDR1 SGDLS, CDR2 YYNGEE. This CDR3 has 15 residues. The germline V and J ends were trimmed by 3 bases and 3 bases, with 12 bases remaining between them.